This T cell receptor (beta chain) originates from a study of beta chain features in type 1 diabetes. Turning to the study itself: Cell yields, gender and age were comparable in patients and healthy donors.

V was pared by 4 bases and J by 6 bases, with 5 bases of the junction left unmatched. The CDR3 totals 13 residues. Germline CDR1 reads MDHEN; CDR2 reads SYDVKM. Of the isolated RNA, all was reverse transcribed, and so the sequenced material was expressed TCRB transcripts. Clones were sequenced by immunoSEQ multiplex PCR, and TCRdb holds only the in-frame ones, with some missing. Found here are about 160,000 clones, approximately 7.8% of them singletons; the top ten hold approximately 1%. This clone was seen a handful of times. The antigen remains unidentified. Findings and limits, study-wide: Compared with healthy donors, patients appeared to share more similar naive, central memory and regulatory TCRB repertoires. TCRB CDR3s were moderately but significantly shorter in Type 1 diabetes patients in all four CD4+ subsets.

The chain carries TRBV28 and TRBJ1-2, with 7 bases fitting TRBD1. This clonotype was sampled from a woman aged 40-49 years with type 1 diabetes. The source material was central memory CD4+ T cells from blood. The CDR3 reads CASSSNQGDGYTF. The CDR3 DNA follows: TGTGCCAGCAGTTCGAACCAGGGGGATGGCTACACCTTC.